Shown below are 19 T cell receptor beta chains from a single sample sequenced in a study of beta chain features in type 1 diabetes. Notes on the study in general: All four CD4+ subsets of Type 1 diabetes patients contained TCRB CDR3s that were moderately but significantly shorter.

Expressed TCRB transcripts were sequenced, since all the RNA that had been isolated was reverse transcribed. Clones were read by immunoSEQ multiplex PCR, and TCRdb kept only the in-frame ones, dropping some. The sample includes 150,000 to 200,000 clones, about 7.9% of them seen just once. Which antigens these TCRs recognize remains unknown. The sample consisted of central memory CD4+ T cells from blood. The source of these receptors is a man younger than 35 with type 1 diabetes.

This clone came up a few times. The chain links TRBV27 to TRBJ2-1, with 7 bases fitting TRBD2. Trimming cost V 2 bases and J 2 bases; bases outside gene matches: 6. CDR3 length: 16 amino acids. CDR1 and CDR2 from the germline V gene are MNHEY and SMNVEV (reference sequence). CDR3 in amino acids: CASSLRRESPYNEQFF. CDR3 bases: TGTGCCAGCAGTTTAAGGCGGGAGTCGCCCTACAATGAGCAGTTCTTC.

The gene calls are TRBV5-1 and TRBJ2-3, with unresolved D. Germline V CDR1 and CDR2: SGHRS, YFSETQ. The CDR3 sequence is 13 residues long. V lost 4 bases and J lost 1, with 7 bases in between. In nucleotides, the CDR3 is TGCGCCAGCAGCCTCGAGGGCACAGATACGCAGTATTTT. Translating it yields CASSLEGTDTQYF.

The chain is built from TRBV28 and TRBJ1-5; D call uncertain. This CDR3 comprises 12 residues. Looked up from germline, CDR1 is MDHEN and CDR2 is SYDVKM. Trimming removed 3 bases at V and 5 bases at J, with 5 bases between. The CDR3 loop reads CASSLDYQPQHF. CDR3 DNA sequence: TGTGCCAGCAGTTTGGACTATCAGCCCCAGCATTTT. Combining the CDR3 with reference TRBV28 and TRBJ1-5 gives the whole variable domain DVKVTQSSRYLVKRTGEKVFLECVQDMDHENMFWYRQDPGLGLRLIYFSYDVKMKEKGDIPEGYSVSREKKERFSLILESASTNQTSMYLCASSLDYQPQHFGDGTRLSIL.

The sample holds a few counts of this clone. CDR3 region: CASLAGGPRETQYF. As DNA, the CDR3 is TGTGCCAGTCTAGCGGGGGGGCCGCGTGAGACCCAGTACTTC. The rearrangement uses TRBV7-2 and TRBJ2-5; 12 bases agree with TRBD2. CDR1 is SGHTA and CDR2 is FQGNSA in the germline V gene. The length of the CDR3 is 14 residues. V gave up 9 bases and J gave up 5 bases; unmatched junction bases: 7.

J is TRBJ1-1 and V is TRBV4-3; 10 bases map to TRBD1. Germline V gene data show CDR1 as LGHNA and CDR2 as YSLEER. J was trimmed by 4 bases and V by 0 bases; bases with no gene match: 2. This CDR3 has 15 residues. CDR3: CASSQDRQGATEAFF. The CDR3 nucleotides read TGCGCCAGCAGCCAAGACCGACAGGGGGCCACTGAAGCTTTCTTT.

This chain uses TRBV9 with TRBJ2-7; D may be TRBD2 (5 bases). Trimming removed 3 bases from V and 9 bases from J, with 19 bases in between. This CDR3 has 14 amino acids. CDR1 and CDR2 from the germline V gene are SGDLS and YYNGEE. The CDR3 spells CASSARGSPEGQYF. For the CDR3, the DNA is TGTGCCAGCAGCGCCCGAGGGTCCCCCGAAGGGCAGTACTTC.

This clone was seen only a few times. This chain joins TRBV27 and TRBJ2-3; D not certain. Germline loops: CDR1 MNHEY, CDR2 SMNVEV (reference sequence). CDR3 length: 15 residues. V lost 2 bases and J 6 bases, leaving 15 bases between the germline ends. The CDR3 DNA reads as TGTGCCAGCAGTTTAACGCCCGAAGCAGCGGATACGCAGTATTTT. Translating it yields CASSLTPEAADTQYF.

This clone showed up just a few times. The V call is TRBV28, the J call TRBJ2-1; maybe TRBD1 (5 bases). Germline-derived CDR1 and CDR2 are MDHEN and SYDVKM. Trimming cost V 5 bases and J 5 bases, with 13 bases left between them. CDR3 length equals 14 residues. CDR3 in amino acids: CASSVGLPHNEQFF. As DNA, the CDR3 is TGTGCCAGCAGTGTGGGGCTCCCACACAATGAGCAGTTCTTC.

A few counts support this clone. The sample carries other DNA sequences with the same CDR3. The chain has TRBV9 and TRBJ2-1; TRBD1 matches at 10 bases. CDR3 length equals 15 residues. Germline V gene data show CDR1 as SGDLS and CDR2 as YYNGEE. With 2 bases clipped from V and 4 bases from J, the junction kept 3 bases outside the gene matches. Here the CDR3 DNA reads TGTGCCAGCAGCGTCAGGACAGGGGGATACAATGAGCAGTTCTTC. Encoded protein: CASSVRTGGYNEQFF.

This clone was found a few times. This chain joins TRBV6-5 and TRBJ2-7; TRBD1 matches at 9 bases. The germline V gene has CDR1 MNHEY and CDR2 SVGAGI. The CDR3 runs 15 residues. V trimming: 6 bases; J trimming: 0 bases; junction bases outside the gene matches: 6. CDR3 sequence (DNA): TGTGCCAGCAGCGCCCCGGGACAGGGCTCCTACGAGCAGTACTTC. Amino acid sequence: CASSAPGQGSYEQYF.

The sample holds a few counts of this clone. This chain connects TRBV4-1 to TRBJ2-5; D not resolved. The CDR3 is made up of 15 amino acids. V shed 2 bases and J shed 1 base, with 11 bases lying between them. Germline V gene data show CDR1 as MGHRA and CDR2 as YSYEKL. For the CDR3, the DNA is TGCGCCAGCAGCCAATTAGGCGGCAGCCAAGAGACCCAGTACTTC. Amino acids: CASSQLGGSQETQYF.

The rearrangement uses TRBV5-1 and TRBJ2-7, with TRBD2 identical over 9 bases. The J call may be mistaken, given a closer DNA end match to TRBJ2-5. In germline, CDR1 is SGHRS, CDR2 YFSETQ. The CDR3 has 15 residues. The CDR3 loop is CASSRTSVKQETQYF. The CDR3 DNA sequence: TGCGCCAGCAGCCGGACTAGCGTGAAGCAAGAGACCCAGTACTTC.

J is TRBJ1-6 and V is TRBV30; unclear D gene. The CDR3 contains 11 residues. Germline CDR1 reads GTSNPN; CDR2 reads SVGIG (reference sequence). V lost 2 bases and J lost 15, with 11 bases in between. CDR3 in amino acids: CAWSFGFVLHF. The DNA of the CDR3 is TGTGCCTGGAGTTTCGGGTTCGTCCTCCACTTT.

This clone has only a few counts. This chain uses TRBV2 with TRBJ2-3; D is uncertain. The CDR3 has 11 residues. The V and J ends lost 8 bases and 9 bases respectively, with 12 bases between them. Germline V gene lookup returns CDR1 SNHLY and CDR2 FYNNEI. CDR3 amino acids: CASQLSQTQYF. Written as DNA, the CDR3 is TGTGCCAGCCAGTTATCGCAAACGCAGTATTTT.

This chain links TRBV7-2 with TRBJ2-1; TRBD2 matches at 11 bases. The germline V gene encodes CDR1 SGHTA and CDR2 FQGNSA. The CDR3 has 16 residues. V lost 1 base and J lost 12; bases outside the gene matches: 11. The CDR3 protein is CASSLEGTSGGRGQFF. Written as DNA, the CDR3 is TGTGCCAGCAGCTTAGAAGGGACTAGCGGAGGCAGGGGGCAGTTCTTC.

This clone was counted a few times. This chain connects TRBV9 to TRBJ2-1; TRBD1 aligns across 7 bases. J gave up 0 bases and V 2 bases, and 2 bases lay outside the gene matches. Per the germline V gene, CDR1 is SGDLS and CDR2 is YYNGEE. The CDR3 runs 15 residues. CDR3 bases: TGTGCCAGCAGCGTCGGGACAGACTCCTACAATGAGCAGTTCTTC. Amino acid sequence: CASSVGTDSYNEQFF.

This rearrangement joins TRBV6-5 to TRBJ1-1; perhaps TRBD1 as D (6 bases). This CDR3 has 15 amino acids. Trimming took off 6 bases at V and 0 bases at J, with 14 bases between the two ends. Germline V lookup: CDR1 MNHEY, CDR2 SVGAGI. The CDR3 DNA reads TGTGCCAGCAGATCCCAACAGGGTCTGAACACTGAAGCTTTCTTT. Its protein is CASRSQQGLNTEAFF.

V is TRBV5-6 and J is TRBJ2-7, with D possibly TRBD1 on 5 matching bases. CDR3 length equals 14 residues. Trimming cost V 4 bases and J 5 bases, with 16 bases left between them. The germline CDR1 and CDR2 sequences are SGHDT and YYEEEE. The CDR3 DNA reads as TGTGCCAGCAGCCTTGCACGGCAACAGGACGAGCAGTACTTC. Translating it yields CASSLARQQDEQYF.

This chain uses TRBV28 with TRBJ2-3; the match to TRBD1 covers 9 bases. V trimming: 6 bases; J trimming: 0 bases; junction bases outside the gene matches: 7. The CDR3 length is 16 residues. Germline CDR1 is MDHEN and CDR2 is SYDVKM. The CDR3 coding sequence is TGTGCCAGCAGCCTCCCGGGACAGGGTAGCACAGATACGCAGTATTTT. Protein: CASSLPGQGSTDTQYF. The whole variable domain, remainder taken from reference TRBV28 and TRBJ2-3, is DVKVTQSSRYLVKRTGEKVFLECVQDMDHENMFWYRQDPGLGLRLIYFSYDVKMKEKGDIPEGYSVSREKKERFSLILESASTNQTSMYLCASSLPGQGSTDTQYFGPGTRLTVL.